This paragraph covers one T cell receptor beta chain sequence. Its specificity is unknown. With the read ending 3 residues before the CDR3 end, the germline J gene is used to fill in that end. Profiling relied on immunoSEQ multiplex PCR, and the TCRdb table lists in-frame clones only, not all of them. This sample's clone table lists several thousand clones. These data belong to a study of T cell clonality in common variable immunodeficiency. Study-level results: Fewer deletions and N-nucleotide insertions were reportedly seen in common variable immunodeficiency TCR beta sequences.

Looked up from germline, CDR1 is SEHNR and CDR2 is FQNEAQ (reference sequence). The CDR3 spans 12 residues. The V call is TRBV7-9, the J call TRBJ1-2; D is unresolved. The sample consisted of peripheral blood mononuclear cells. This TCR was sampled from a human donor with common variable immunodeficiency. CDR3 DNA, as far as it was read: TGTGCCAGCAGCGCCACGACTGAGGGC. This encodes CASSATTEG. The full-length CDR3 reads as CASSATTEGYTF.